This TCR beta chain was sequenced during a study of OX40 agonist ivuxolimab in advanced cancers. Study-level findings and limits: Mean expanded clone counts were higher in CD8+ than CD4+ T cells.

Repertoires were generated with immunoSEQ multiplex PCR, while TCRdb's copy carries only in-frame clones and drops some. The data hold tens of thousands of clones, with 90% observed a single time. The CDR3 sequence is 16 residues long. Trimming took 0 bases from V and 2 from J; bases not matched to a gene: 6. CDR1 MGHRA and CDR2 YSYEKL come from the germline V gene. Comments on this clone: Its cognate antigen is unknown.

Here the sequenced sample was CD4+ or CD8+ T cells sorted from blood, taken in a trial of the OX40 agonist ivuxolimab. This receptor was taken from an adult with an advanced solid tumor such as melanoma, head and neck, liver or kidney cancer. The chain joins TRBV4-1 to TRBJ2-5, with 7 bases identical to TRBD1. The CDR3 region is CASSQDLDRDQETQYF. Written as DNA, the CDR3 is TGCGCCAGCAGCCAAGACCTCGACAGGGATCAAGAGACCCAGTACTTC.